Described below is a single T cell receptor beta chain sequence and its context. This specimen includes other DNA sequences encoding the same CDR3. This entry belongs to a study of blood T cell repertoires in COVID-19. The data were produced by immunoSEQ multiplex PCR, yet TCRdb's version contains in-frame clones alone and is incomplete. This table holds 330,000 or so clones, almost 90% found once. Germline CDR1 SGHRS, CDR2 YFSETQ. The V and J ends lost 0 bases and 4 bases, in that order; junction bases with no gene match: 1. The CDR3 length is 15 residues. Each participant's cohort was designated according to participant-reported clinical history.

The chain employs TRBV5-1 and TRBJ2-1, with 10 bases that match TRBD2. The sample taken for sequencing was PBMCs or T cells enriched from blood (not recorded which). The TCR was taken from a woman in her 30s who had been exposed to COVID-19. The CDR3 nucleotides read TGCGCCAGCAGCTTGGGACTAGCGGGTTACAATGAGCAGTTCTTC. It specifies CASSLGLAGYNEQFF.